This T cell receptor (beta chain) was obtained from a study of beta chain features in type 1 diabetes. The isolated RNA, all of it, was reverse transcribed, so expressed TCRB transcripts were what got sequenced. Sequenced by immunoSEQ multiplex PCR; TCRdb stores in-frame clones only, minus some. The sample lists around 240,000 clones, roughly two thirds occurring once. The V gene's germline CDR1 is SQVTM and CDR2 ANQGSEA. The CDR3 is 12 residues long. Trimming at V came to 8 bases and at J to 5 bases, leaving 4 bases not matched to a gene. A few counts support this clone. Its antigen remains unknown. General study results and limits: Type 1 diabetes patients showed a moderate but significant shortening of TCRB CDR3s in all four CD4+ subsets.

The authors took one heparinised blood draw, averaging about 116 mL, from each donor. The receptor's source is a man aged 30 to 45 in good health. The sample comprised naive CD4+ T cells from blood. The rearrangement joins TRBV29-1 to TRBJ2-5, with TRBD2 matching 11 bases. The CDR3 is CSMTSGTETQYF. The CDR3 DNA follows: TGCAGCATGACTAGCGGGACTGAGACCCAGTACTTC.